This is a list of T cell receptor beta chains from one sample in a study of Ad26.COV2.S vaccination and SARS-CoV-2 variants. Measured with immunoSEQ multiplex PCR; TCRdb has only the in-frame clones, and not every one. Of some 410,000 clones in the sample, roughly 90% were seen once. This material consisted of peripheral blood, taken in a trial of Ad26.COV2.S vaccine versus placebo. The receptors stem from a person between 18 and 65 years old who received the Ad26.COV2.S COVID-19 vaccine or a placebo. The CDR3 runs from the conserved cysteine through the conserved F or W. A D gene is named only where the DNA matches it firmly. For some rows the clone size is stated as once, few or many, or as a class when expanded; others skip it.

CDR3: CASSSRLAGGLSTDTQYF; DNA: TGTGCCAGCAGCTCCCGACTAGCGGGGGGGCTTAGCACAGATACGCAGTATTTT; V: TRBV9; J: TRBJ2-3; D: TRBD2; size: once
CDR3: CASSQEVTRILNNSPLHF; DNA: TGTGCCAGCAGCCAAGAGGTCACGAGGATTCTTAATAATTCACCCCTCCACTTT; V: TRBV3-1/TRBV3-2; J: TRBJ1-6; D: NA; size: NA
CDR3: CASSPRTGQETQYF; DNA: TGTGCCAGCTCACCCCGGACAGGGCAAGAGACCCAGTACTTC; V: TRBV18; J: TRBJ2-5; D: TRBD1; size: NA
CDR3: CASSSPQDASYEQYF; DNA: TGTGCCAGCAGCTCCCCTCAGGATGCATCCTACGAGCAGTACTTC; V: TRBV27; J: TRBJ2-7; D: NA; size: NA
CDR3: CASSARGLAGGLNEQFF; DNA: TGTGCCAGCAGCGCCCGAGGACTAGCGGGGGGTCTCAATGAGCAGTTCTTC; V: TRBV7-6; J: TRBJ2-1; D: TRBD2; size: NA
CDR3: CASSLQGDLHEQYF; DNA: TGTGCCAGCAGTCTACAGGGGGATCTCCACGAGCAGTACTTC; V: TRBV6-2/TRBV6-3; J: TRBJ2-7; D: TRBD1; size: NA
CDR3: CASSDRNSNQPQHF; DNA: TGTGCCAGTTCTGACCGGAATAGCAATCAGCCCCAGCATTTT; V: TRBV19; J: TRBJ1-5; D: NA; size: NA
CDR3: CASSEFRAGVKGNEQFF; DNA: TGTGCCAGCAGTGAATTTCGGGCGGGGGTGAAAGGGAATGAGCAGTTCTTC; V: TRBV2; J: TRBJ2-1; D: TRBD2; size: NA
CDR3: CASSSWGLWINSPLHF; DNA: TGTGCCAGCAGTTCCTGGGGGTTGTGGATTAATTCACCCCTCCACTTT; V: TRBV28; J: TRBJ1-6; D: NA; size: NA
CDR3: CASSSPGQGTYEQYF; DNA: TGTGCCAGCAGCTCCCCCGGACAGGGGACCTACGAGCAGTACTTC; V: TRBV7-9; J: TRBJ2-7; D: TRBD1; size: few
CDR3: CASSLGGPFETQYF; DNA: TGTGCCAGCAGCTTAGGGGGGCCATTTGAGACCCAGTACTTC; V: TRBV7-2; J: TRBJ2-5; D: NA; size: once
CDR3: CASSIGQSPEAFF; DNA: TGTGCCAGTAGTATCGGACAGAGCCCTGAGGCTTTCTTT; V: TRBV19; J: TRBJ1-1; D: NA; size: NA
CDR3: CASSLLGRKPEAFF; DNA: TGTGCCAGCAGCTTATTGGGGAGAAAGCCTGAAGCTTTCTTT; V: TRBV7-9; J: TRBJ1-1; D: NA; size: NA
CDR3: CASSQDSSRGVQETQYF; DNA: TGTGCCAGCAGCCAAGATTCGTCCCGGGGGGTACAAGAGACCCAGTACTTC; V: TRBV14; J: TRBJ2-5; D: TRBD2; size: NA
CDR3: CASSFRAGANVLTF; DNA: TGTGCCAGCAGCTTTCGGGCTGGGGCCAACGTCCTGACTTTC; V: TRBV5-4; J: TRBJ2-6; D: NA; size: NA
CDR3: CASSQGLASDTQYF; DNA: TGCGCCAGCAGCCAAGGACTAGCATCAGATACGCAGTATTTT; V: TRBV4-1; J: TRBJ2-3; D: TRBD2; size: once